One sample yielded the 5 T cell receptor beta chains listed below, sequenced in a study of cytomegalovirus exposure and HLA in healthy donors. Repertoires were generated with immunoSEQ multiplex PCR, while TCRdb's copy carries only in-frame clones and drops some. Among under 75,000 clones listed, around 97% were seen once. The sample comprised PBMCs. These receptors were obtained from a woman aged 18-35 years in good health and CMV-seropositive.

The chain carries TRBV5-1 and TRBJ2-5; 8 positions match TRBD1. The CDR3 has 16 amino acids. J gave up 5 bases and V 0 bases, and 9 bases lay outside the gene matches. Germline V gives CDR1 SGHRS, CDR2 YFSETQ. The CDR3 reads CASSLGRGTGTETQYF. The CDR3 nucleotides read TGCGCCAGCAGCTTGGGGCGAGGGACAGGAACGGAGACCCAGTACTTC. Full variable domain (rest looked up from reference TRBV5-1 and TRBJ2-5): KAGVTQTPRYLIKTRGQQVTLSCSPISGHRSVSWYQQTPGQGLQFLFEYFSETQRNKGNFPGRFSGRQFSNSRSEMNVSTLELGDSALYLCASSLGRGTGTETQYFGPGTRLLVL.

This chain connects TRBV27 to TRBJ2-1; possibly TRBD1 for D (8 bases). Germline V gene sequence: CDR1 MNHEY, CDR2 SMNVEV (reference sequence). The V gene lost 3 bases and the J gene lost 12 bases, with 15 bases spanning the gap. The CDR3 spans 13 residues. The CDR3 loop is CASSFLGGTGQFF. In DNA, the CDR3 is TGTGCCAGCAGTTTCTTGGGGGGGACAGGGCAGTTCTTC.

This CDR3 reads CASSKPPIPGAVYIQYF. The DNA of the CDR3 is TGTGCCAGCAGCAAGCCCCCGATCCCAGGGGCGGTATACATTCAGTACTTC. The chain combines TRBV21-1 with TRBJ2-4; the table assigns TRBD1, which was not confirmed against the DNA. TRBV21-1 is a recognized pseudogene. The CDR3 has 17 amino acids.

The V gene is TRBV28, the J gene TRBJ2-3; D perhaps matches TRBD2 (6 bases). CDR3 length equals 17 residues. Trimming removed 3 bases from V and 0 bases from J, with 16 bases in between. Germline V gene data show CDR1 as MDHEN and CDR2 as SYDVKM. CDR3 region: CASSFPRDSSSTDTQYF. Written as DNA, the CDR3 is TGTGCCAGCAGTTTCCCACGGGACTCCTCTAGCACAGATACGCAGTATTTT.

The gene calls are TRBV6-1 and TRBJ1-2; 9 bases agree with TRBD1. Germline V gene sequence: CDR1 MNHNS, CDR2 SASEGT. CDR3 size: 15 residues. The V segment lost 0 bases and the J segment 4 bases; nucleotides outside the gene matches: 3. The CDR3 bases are TGTGCCAGCAGTGAAGCCCCGACAGGGGGCTATGGCTACACCTTC. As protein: CASSEAPTGGYGYTF.